This is a list of T cell receptor beta chains from one sample in a study of blood T cell repertoires in COVID-19. The data were produced by immunoSEQ multiplex PCR, yet TCRdb's version contains in-frame clones alone and is incomplete. This table holds some 270,000 clones, around 85% found once. The sample taken for sequencing was peripheral blood. These TCRs come from a human donor with COVID-19, enrolled during active disease. The donor label of this sample is uncertain. Each CDR3 is given with its conserved first and last residue. Each record gives: clone size, V gene, D gene, J gene, CDR3 DNA, CDR3 protein. A D gene is named only where the DNA matches it firmly. Expanded clones get a size class; other rows say once, few or many, or leave the size out.

.	TRBV29-1	.	TRBJ1-4	TGCAGCGTTGAACTATCGGGGGGGAAACTGTTTTTT	CSVELSGGKLFF
.	TRBV7-9	.	TRBJ1-3	TGTGCCAGCAGCTTCTGGGGGGCTGGAAACACCATATATTTT	CASSFWGAGNTIYF
.	TRBV2	.	TRBJ1-2	TGTGCCAGCAGTCCTCGGGCAGGGGAGAAGATAGATGGCTACACCTTC	CASSPRAGEKIDGYTF
.	TRBV7-9	.	TRBJ1-1	TGTGCCAGCAGGCTCCTCGGCACTGAAGCTTTCTTT	CASRLLGTEAFF
.	TRBV4-1	.	TRBJ2-3	TGCGCCAGCAGCCAAGCTGGCGGGCCCTTCACAGATACGCAGTATTTT	CASSQAGGPFTDTQYF
few	TRBV28	TRBD2	TRBJ2-7	TGTGCCAGCAGCCTTGGGCTAGCGGACTCCTACGAGCAGTACTTC	CASSLGLADSYEQYF
.	TRBV19	.	TRBJ2-7	TGTGCCAGTAGTCCTGGGGCTAGCGTCACCTACGAGCAGTACTTC	CASSPGASVTYEQYF
.	TRBV19	.	TRBJ2-7	TGTGCCAGTAGTATAGGACACCGGCTAGCCTCCTACGAGCAGTACTTC	CASSIGHRLASYEQYF
.	TRBV27	.	TRBJ1-2	TGTGCCAGCAGCCGCCCGGACAGCCCGGGCTACACCTTC	CASSRPDSPGYTF
.	TRBV5-6	TRBD1	TRBJ2-5	TGTGCCAGCAGCTCTCTAGTGAGGGGGCCCCAGTACTTC	CASSSLVRGPQYF
.	TRBV18	.	TRBJ2-7	TGTGCCAGCTCACCACTCGGCGGGGCCGGCGAGCAGTACTTC	CASSPLGGAGEQYF
.	TRBV29-1	.	TRBJ1-1	TGCAGCGTTGAAAGTGGTCGGGGATTTACTGAAGCTTTCTTT	CSVESGRGFTEAFF
once	TRBV19	.	TRBJ2-7	TGTGCCAGTAGATCGGACAGAAACGAGCAGTACTTC	CASRSDRNEQYF
.	TRBV10-1	.	TRBJ2-1	TGCGCCAGCAGTCCAACCCAGGGGGGCTCCTACAATGAGCAGTTCTTC	CASSPTQGGSYNEQFF
.	TRBV7-9	.	TRBJ1-6	TGTGCCAGCAGCTTAGTTTCGGGATCACCCCTCCACTTT	CASSLVSGSPLHF
.	TRBV27	TRBD1	TRBJ1-2	TGTGCCAGCAGTTGGGACAGGGGAGGAGGCTACACCTTC	CASSWDRGGGYTF
once	TRBV7-9	.	TRBJ1-5	TGTGCCAGCAGCGTACGGGATGGGGGCAATCAGCCCCAGCATTTT	CASSVRDGGNQPQHF
.	TRBV6-4	.	TRBJ2-1	TGTGCCAGCAGTGTCTCCGTAGCGCCCCGCAATGAGCAGTTCTTC	CASSVSVAPRNEQFF
once	TRBV29-1	TRBD2	TRBJ2-7	TGCAGCGTAGCGGGAGGCTCCTACGAGCAGTACTTC	CSVAGGSYEQYF
.	TRBV6-2/TRBV6-3	.	TRBJ1-4	TGTGCCAGCAGTCCCCCTAGAGACGGAAATGAAAAACTGTTTTTT	CASSPPRDGNEKLFF
.	TRBV30	TRBD1	TRBJ2-7	TGTGCCTGGAGTGTACTTAGGGGGCCCCGAAAGCAGTACTTC	CAWSVLRGPRKQYF
.	TRBV27	TRBD1	TRBJ1-2	TGTGCCAGCAGCCTGGGACAGGGGGCTGGCTACACCTTC	CASSLGQGAGYTF
.	TRBV9	.	TRBJ1-3	TGTGCCAGCAGTGCAGGTTACTCTGGAAACACCATATATTTT	CASSAGYSGNTIYF
.	TRBV7-8	TRBD1	TRBJ1-5	TGTGCCAGCAGCTCAGAGGACAGGGCATATCAGCCCCAGCATTTT	CASSSEDRAYQPQHF
.	TRBV9	TRBD2	TRBJ2-7	TGTGCCAGCAGCGCTGGGGGAGGAGCTAGCGGAGGGGACGAGCAGTACTTC	CASSAGGGASGGDEQYF
.	TRBV28	TRBD1	TRBJ2-2	TGTGCCAGCAGTTTCCAGACAGGGGCAACCGGGGAGCTGTTTTTT	CASSFQTGATGELFF
few	TRBV28	TRBD1	TRBJ1-2	TGTGCCAGCAGTATTCCGGGGACAGGGGGCGGGTTTGGCACCTTC	CASSIPGTGGGFGTF
.	TRBV19	TRBD1	TRBJ1-1	TGTGCCACCCGGGACAGGGGGCAAGGCATGAACACTGAAGCTTTCTTT	CATRDRGQGMNTEAFF
.	TRBV3-1/TRBV3-2	TRBD1	TRBJ1-1	TGTGCCAGCACCCAGGGGGCCATTGGGTATACTGAAGCTTTCTTT	CASTQGAIGYTEAFF
.	TRBV29-1	.	TRBJ2-3	TGCAGCGTTGGGCCGTCCGGGGCAGATACGCAGTATTTT	CSVGPSGADTQYF
few	TRBV19	TRBD1	TRBJ2-7	TGTGCCAGCAGATCTTACGGGACAGGGGGCTCATACGAGCAGTACTTC	CASRSYGTGGSYEQYF
few	TRBV6-2/TRBV6-3	TRBD2	TRBJ2-2	TGTGCCAGCAGTACGGGACTAGCGGGAGTTTCCGGGGAGCTGTTTTTT	CASSTGLAGVSGELFF
.	TRBV24-1	TRBD1	TRBJ1-1	TGTGCCACCATGGGGACAGGGGGCTTAACTGAAGCTTTCTTT	CATMGTGGLTEAFF
few	TRBV19	.	TRBJ1-1	TGTGCCAGTAGGATGAACGAGTATCAGGGGAGCACTGAAGCTTTCTTT	CASRMNEYQGSTEAFF
.	TRBV9	.	TRBJ1-6	TGTGCCAGCAGCGTAGGAATAGGGGAAGCTTATTCACCCCTCCACTTT	CASSVGIGEAYSPLHF
few	TRBV5-1	.	TRBJ2-7	TGCGCCAGCAGCTTGGAAGGAGGGCTCGGGCAGTACTTC	CASSLEGGLGQYF
.	TRBV19	TRBD2	TRBJ2-1	TGTGCCAGTAGTATAGCGGGAGGAGGGTCCTACAATGAGCAGTTCTTC	CASSIAGGGSYNEQFF
.	TRBV28	.	TRBJ2-1	TGTGCCAGCAGTTTACCCGACTGGCTCCCCTACAATGAGCAGTTCTTC	CASSLPDWLPYNEQFF
.	TRBV2	TRBD1	TRBJ2-5	TGTGCCAGCAGCTTGGGACAGGGGGGGACCCAGTACTTC	CASSLGQGGTQYF
.	TRBV12-3/TRBV12-4	TRBD2	TRBJ2-3	TGTGCCAGCAGCGAGCGGGAGACAGATACGCAGTATTTT	CASSERETDTQYF
few	TRBV28	.	TRBJ1-2	TGTGCCAGCTCCTCGGGGGTGACTAACTATGGCTACACCTTC	CASSSGVTNYGYTF
.	TRBV30	TRBD2	TRBJ2-2	TGTGCCTGGAGCTCCGGGGGGTGGAACACCGGGGAGCTGTTTTTT	CAWSSGGWNTGELFF
.	TRBV7-6	.	TRBJ2-1	TGTGCCAGCAGCTTAGCGCCAGGATCGGGGGACAATGAGCAGTTCTTC	CASSLAPGSGDNEQFF
.	TRBV28	.	TRBJ1-5	TGTGCCAGCAGGGCCCGAAACCAGCCCCAGCATTTT	CASRARNQPQHF
.	TRBV5-1	TRBD1	TRBJ2-7	TGCGCCAGCAGCTCGGGACAGGGAATTGCCCACGAGCAGTACTTC	CASSSGQGIAHEQYF
once	TRBV5-1	TRBD2	TRBJ2-7	TGCGCCAGCAGCTTGGGGGGGACTAGCGGGATATACGAGCAGTACTTC	CASSLGGTSGIYEQYF
.	TRBV9	.	TRBJ2-3	TGTGCCAGCAGCGTTGGACAGCGCACAGATACGCAGTATTTT	CASSVGQRTDTQYF
.	TRBV7-6	TRBD1	TRBJ2-3	TGTGCCAGCAGCCCGGGGACAGGGAACACAGATACGCAGTATTTT	CASSPGTGNTDTQYF
.	TRBV6-2/TRBV6-3	.	TRBJ2-7	TGTGCCAGCAGTCGTGGGGGCAATTCCTACGAGCAGTACTTC	CASSRGGNSYEQYF
.	TRBV7-9	.	TRBJ1-5	TGTGCCAGCAGCTCCCAGGGTAGTCAGCCCCAGCATTTT	CASSSQGSQPQHF
.	TRBV6-5	.	TRBJ2-1	TGTGCCAGTGAAACGGACAGTGGCGAGCAGTTCTTC	CASETDSGEQFF
.	TRBV18	TRBD2	TRBJ2-7	TGTGCCAGCTCACCCGGGACTAGCGGGAGGTTTTCCTACGAGCAGTACTTC	CASSPGTSGRFSYEQYF
.	TRBV5-3	.	TRBJ1-6	TGTGCCAGAAGCGGCTTAGACACCTCGAGCCCCTATAATTCACCCCTCCACTTT	CARSGLDTSSPYNSPLHF
.	TRBV19	TRBD2	TRBJ2-1	TGTGCCAGTAGTGGGGGGGGTTCGAGCATCGAGTTCTTC	CASSGGGSSIEFF
.	TRBV4-1	.	TRBJ1-1	TGCGCCAGCAGCAAGAGGAACACTGAAGCTTTCTTT	CASSKRNTEAFF
.	TRBV18	.	TRBJ2-1	TGTGCCAGCTCACCCCGGGTAGCGAGCTCCTACAATGAGCAGTTCTTC	CASSPRVASSYNEQFF
.	TRBV19	TRBD2	TRBJ2-7	TGTGCCAGTAGTATGAGACTAGCGGAGTCCTACGAGCAGTACTTC	CASSMRLAESYEQYF
.	TRBV5-1	TRBD1	TRBJ2-2	TGCGCCAGCAGCTTGGGGTGGGACAGGTCCACCGGGGAGCTGTTTTTT	CASSLGWDRSTGELFF
.	TRBV6-5	.	TRBJ1-4	TGTGCCACCCGCATGGGAGGGACTAATGAAAAACTGTTTTTT	CATRMGGTNEKLFF